This TCR beta chain was captured by sequencing in a study of blood T cell repertoires in COVID-19. V was trimmed by 3 bases and J by 1 base, leaving 12 bases between them. CDR1 and CDR2 (germline): LNHDA, SQIVND (reference sequence). The CDR3 contains 15 residues. Here immunoSEQ multiplex PCR was the method, and the copy in TCRdb shows in-frame clones only, minus some. The sample holds 80,000 to 100,000 clones; about nine tenths are singletons and the top ten take about 1.8%. Material for sequencing was peripheral blood. This chain joins TRBV19 and TRBJ2-5; D possibly corresponds to TRBD2 (7 bases). This clonotype originated in a human donor with active COVID-19. The donor label of this sample is uncertain. CDR3 protein: CASSIEGGGQETQYF. CDR3 nucleotide sequence: TGTGCCAGTAGTATTGAGGGGGGGGGCCAAGAGACCCAGTACTTC.